This TCR beta chain originates from a study of cytomegalovirus exposure and HLA in healthy donors (dated by TCRdb to the late 2010s). About the full investigation: An earlier analysis of several hundred of the donors reported approximately 280 Gb of sequence data and 117 million unique TCR beta sequences obtained from some 170 million T cells. The later analysis used no new phenotypic data to find candidate immune exposures, relying instead on TCR beta sequences and their occurrence across donors. Both class I and class II loci were covered by HLA typing, at four-digit resolution. Typing coverage varied by locus: 629-630 donors for A, B, C, DRB1 and DQB1; approximately 560 for DQA1; over 600 for DPA1; more than 450 for DPB1. Roughly 5 DR-DQ haplotypes were handled as single units for association and clustering because linkage in the cohort was strong. Besides the first cohort of roughly 640 subjects, a separate validation cohort made up of about 120 different subjects was used. Every discovery cohort repertoire had been produced on one sequencing platform. High-throughput TCR immunosequencing, statistical association of individual TCRs with disease status, and machine learning were combined to predict cytomegalovirus infection status. Using immunosequencing, the study profiled T cell repertoires from some 670 subjects and related those repertoires to cytomegalovirus serostatus. The study was designed to test whether signatures of past pathogen exposure could be identified by cataloging public T cell receptors. An earlier analysis of more than 450 of the donors used high-throughput TCR beta sequencing to judge whether each TCR beta V gene segment behaved as functional or pseudogenic. To study patterns of TCR occurrence, a later analysis re-analyzed previously published TCR beta repertoires from around 700 donors and added high-resolution HLA genotyping. In a later genetic analysis, genome-wide SNP genotypes for about three fifths of the roughly 670 donors were used, and that subset was treated as a discovery cohort. The genetic ancestry cluster associated with self-reported Caucasian donors included roughly 84% of the roughly 410 genotyped donors. Across some 400 genotyped donors of the cohort, an average of about 240,000 unique TCR beta nucleotide sequences per donor were sequenced, and 15% to 20% of those sequences were non-productive. Roughly 310 gigabases of sequencing data and tens of millions of unique TCR sequences were included in an early release covering around 650 HLA-typed donors. Donor age, sex, ethnicity and CMV serostatus were compiled alongside the repertoire data. Overall study results and their limits: Roughly uniform sequencing depth across donors was assumed in presence/absence analyses, although this assumption may not hold. Only TCR beta chains were sequenced in this cohort, and the absence of alpha or paired-chain data limited detectable features. It was suggested by the authors that the approach could potentially be generalized to other disease states and immunological phenotypes. A later analysis found that TCR association rates varied across HLA loci, with DRB1 alleles showing the most associated TCRs and HLA-C alleles the fewest. Cytomegalovirus status was reported to be diagnosed by the classifier with high specificity and sensitivity in both the original and validation cohorts. Specific HLA alleles were associated with roughly 16,000 TCR beta sequences at a false discovery rate of 0.05 in a later analysis. For the cohort, immune exposure information was limited to CMV serostatus. Compared with equally common non-associated chains, HLA-associated TCR beta chains in a later analysis were more clonally expanded and had lower generation probabilities. Strong co-occurrence of HLA alleles, especially DR and DQ, made assigning TCR associations to individual alleles difficult. In a later analysis, most CMV-associated TCR beta chains were found to appear HLA-restricted, with HLA associations seemingly driven largely by CMV exposure. In an earlier analysis of fewer than 700 of the donors, most TCR beta V segments appeared in productive rearrangements about 87% or about 30% of the time, broadly matching IMGT annotations. Because HLA typing was missing for some donors at each locus, association tests included only the typed subset. A cluster of highly shared sequence variants was judged likely to represent a technical artifact of the sequencing pipeline. Because counts were too low, fewer than 20 rarely observed V segments, including chromosome 9 orphons, were excluded from the earlier analysis of 587 of the donors. The study gave a list of under 200 TCR beta chains associated with cytomegalovirus. A few of the identified cytomegalovirus-associated TCR beta chains were confirmed in vitro to be specific for cytomegalovirus antigens. While some public TCRs were present in many individuals, most TCR sequences turned up only very rarely across donors. Some IMGT-functional V segments, including TRBV6-2 and TRBV6-3, could not be distinguished by the 87-base-pair reads and were therefore excluded. In a later genetic analysis, fewer N-insertions in productive TCRs were reported among donors in an Asian-associated ancestry cluster than the roughly 700-donor mean. A later analysis reported that several top co-occurrence clusters appeared linked to parvovirus B19, influenza, CMV and Epstein-Barr virus. In a later genetic analysis, a missense DCLRE1C variant was associated with V-gene and J-gene trimming of TCR beta chains, and the association was replicated in an independent cohort. A further reported finding was that TCR beta sequences accurately predicted the HLA-A and HLA-B alleles for most subjects in the first cohort. Linkage disequilibrium might explain the correlated functional status among segregating V segments, but an unknown experimental factor could not be excluded.

Reading the germline V gene gives CDR1 SGHRS and CDR2 YFSETQ. Its CDR3 holds 13 amino acids, cysteine through phenylalanine. Kept here is only the CDR3 DNA, which spans 39 bases and is read in frame from base 1. Relative to germline, V is 2 bases shorter and J is 4 bases shorter, with 10 bases between their ends. To note about this clone: Its antigen is not yet known.

The cohort was made up of hundreds of healthy bone marrow donors. At the time of sampling, all cohort members were nominally healthy, though unrecorded immune exposures were likely present. The donor was CMV seropositive and was included in the group of almost 300 seropositive cohort members. A peripheral blood sample was provided by each donor, and peripheral blood mononuclear cells were used for TCR beta sequencing. Genomic DNA was extracted from the blood cell samples with the Qiagen DNeasy Blood Extraction Kit. Library preparation employed the immunoSEQ multiplex PCR assay. A mixture of 60 forward primers for TCR Vbeta segments and 13 reverse primers for TCR Jbeta segments was used in the multiplex PCR. Amplification of the CDR3 region of rearranged TCR beta genes was performed with a multiplex PCR assay on genomic DNA. Amplified TCR beta libraries were sequenced as 87-base-pair reads on the Illumina HiSeq System. Processing in the source paper ran as follows. A later analysis counted some 80 million unique TCR beta chains across the 650 to 800 repertoires, and roughly 9.9 million of these chains were shared by at least two donors. To remove PCR and sequencing errors, raw reads were error-corrected and collapsed into unique sequences using a nearest-neighbor algorithm that merged closely related sequences. CDR3 sequences were aligned to IMGT reference sequences to assign V, D and J gene segments. Each retained sequence needed at least a six-nucleotide match to both a V gene segment and a J gene segment. Rearrangements were classified as productive when the CDR3 lacked stop codons and remained in frame with V and J, and all other rearrangements were classified as non-productive. CDR3 was defined by IMGT convention, running from the second conserved V-encoded cysteine to the conserved J-encoded phenylalanine. Sequences without an unambiguous match to a single V gene segment were excluded from the earlier analysis of several hundred of the donors. In an earlier analysis of a few hundred of the donors, V segments were called functional above 56.7% productive rearrangements and were called segregating when the between-donor standard deviation exceeded 5%. A statistical classification framework was developed to diagnose cytomegalovirus status using the catalog of TCR beta chain sequences. A later analysis assigned V and J genes by comparing TCR nucleotide sequences with IMGT/GENE-DB human TR gene sequences. The TCRdist pipeline was used in a later analysis to assign CDR3 sequences and most-parsimonious VDJ recombination scenarios. In a later analysis, every TCR beta chain was defined by the combination of its CDR3 amino acid sequence and its V-gene family, and reads without a unique V-gene family were dropped. To address suspected cross-contamination and a sequencing artifact, a later analysis removed 592 highly shared, low-generation-probability nucleotide sequences. In a later analysis, a clonal expansion index was calculated for each public chain from normalized within-repertoire ranks of inferred template counts. In a later analysis, generation probabilities were computed with a VDJ recombination model fitted to out-of-frame rearrangements, and the resulting probabilities were checked against IGoR. In a later analysis, TCR-TCR, TCR-HLA and TCR-CMV co-occurrence was scored with hypergeometric tests, and a repertoire-size bias correction was applied to TCR pairs. A later analysis estimated false discovery rates by permuting HLA or CMV assignments 20 times. In a later analysis, co-occurring TCRs were grouped with DBSCAN, and TCRdist sequence similarity was added when clustering was performed within HLA-allele-positive subsets. Repertoires with fewer than 30,000 or more than 120,000 public chains, plus five repertoires with anomalous nucleotide sharing, were excluded from co-occurrence clustering. TCRdb carries this immuneACCESS record with in-frame sequences only. Its versions omit some clonotypes, under half of them owing to an unresolved V gene in the studies checked, with the rest unexplained. For V, J and clone size, that table is used; D and trimming come from the DNA. The sample's table lists a count of about 200,000 clones. 0.9% to 1.4% of the sample goes to the ten largest clones.

The origin of this receptor is a girl aged 2-10 years in good health and CMV-seropositive. The rearrangement joined TRBV5-1 to TRBJ2-7; the D gene is unclear. The source material was PBMCs. The DNA is as follows: TGCGCCAGCAGCTTAGAGCCGAGGTACGAGCAGTACTTC. Translation gives CASSLEPRYEQYF.